Listed below are T cell receptor beta chains from one sample, sequenced in a study of cytomegalovirus exposure and HLA in healthy donors. The data were produced by immunoSEQ multiplex PCR, yet TCRdb's version contains in-frame clones alone and is incomplete. The data show 90,000 to 120,000 clones, 60% to 75% seen once. Sample: PBMCs. The receptors shown here come from a man aged 25-45 years in good health and CMV-seronegative. Both conserved end residues are part of each CDR3. D genes are given only for firm matches. Only some rows state a clone size, as once, few, many or a class for expanded clones.

D	size	V	J	DNA	CDR3
.	.	TRBV29-1	TRBJ2-2	TGCAGCTTAAAGGACTATTACACCGGGGAGCTGTTTTTT	CSLKDYYTGELFF
.	few	TRBV19	TRBJ1-5	TGTGCCAGTAGCGGTAGATTCAATCAGCCCCAGCATTTT	CASSGRFNQPQHF
TRBD1	.	TRBV5-1	TRBJ2-3	TGCGCCAGCAGCGTTGGACAGGGCCGCACAGATACGCAGTATTTT	CASSVGQGRTDTQYF
.	.	TRBV7-9	TRBJ2-1	TGTGCCAACACCACTTCCCGGAGGCTGTCCTACAATGAGCAGTTCTTC	CANTTSRRLSYNEQFF
TRBD1	.	TRBV28	TRBJ2-7	TGTGCCAGCAGGCGTAACCGGGACAGCAACTACGAGCAGTACTTC	CASRRNRDSNYEQYF
.	.	TRBV19	TRBJ2-3	TGTGCCAGTAGTAGGCGGGACTTAGGCACAGATACGCAGTATTTT	CASSRRDLGTDTQYF
.	medium-sized	TRBV19	TRBJ1-1	TGTGCCAGTAGCCAGTACCAAACGGGGGCTTTCTTT	CASSQYQTGAFF
.	.	TRBV6-6	TRBJ1-3	TGTGCCAGCAGTTACCGGAGTTCTGGAAACACCATATATTTT	CASSYRSSGNTIYF
TRBD2	.	TRBV10-3	TRBJ2-3	TGTGCCATCAGGCTAGCGGAGGGGACAGATACGCAGTATTTT	CAIRLAEGTDTQYF
.	.	TRBV30	TRBJ2-1	TGTGCCTGGAGTGTTTCCCTTCTCGTTGAGCAGTTCTTC	CAWSVSLLVEQFF
TRBD1	few	TRBV6-6	TRBJ2-7	TGTGCCAGCAACGCCCGACAGGGATGGGACTACGAGCAGTACTTC	CASNARQGWDYEQYF
.	.	TRBV10-3	TRBJ2-7	TGTGCCATCAGTGATAACGGGTACGAGCAGTACTTC	CAISDNGYEQYF
TRBD1	.	TRBV28	TRBJ1-5	TGTGCCAGCATCAAGGGACAGGGTATGAATCAGCCCCAGCATTTT	CASIKGQGMNQPQHF
TRBD1	.	TRBV30	TRBJ1-5	TGTGCCTGGGGACAGGATCTAAATCAGCCCCAGCATTTT	CAWGQDLNQPQHF
.	.	TRBV23-1	TRBJ2-5	TGCGCCAGCAGTCAATCGTCCGAGGGGACCCAGTACTTC	CASSQSSEGTQYF
.	.	TRBV7-7	TRBJ2-5	TGTGCCAGCAGCTCACCGGGACTTCAAGAGACCCAGTACTTC	CASSSPGLQETQYF
.	once	TRBV9	TRBJ1-2	TGTGCCAGCAGCGCGACACAGGGTTGGGTCTATGGCTACACCTTC	CASSATQGWVYGYTF
.	.	TRBV2	TRBJ2-7	TGTGCCAGTACCGTCGACAGAACCTACGAGCAGTACTTC	CASTVDRTYEQYF
TRBD1	.	TRBV5-6	TRBJ2-2	TGTGCCAGCAGCTCCCGGGACAGAAACACCGGGGAGCTGTTTTTT	CASSSRDRNTGELFF
TRBD1	.	TRBV7-2	TRBJ1-6	TGTGCCAGCAGCGGACAGGTTCCTTCCTATAATTCACCCCTCCACTTT	CASSGQVPSYNSPLHF
TRBD2	.	TRBV28	TRBJ2-1	TGTGCCAGCAGTCGGACTAGCGGGGAGTACAATGAGCAGTTCTTC	CASSRTSGEYNEQFF
TRBD2	.	TRBV30	TRBJ2-1	TGTGCCTGGACTCGAAGCGGGAGACGTCAGTTCTTC	CAWTRSGRRQFF
.	.	TRBV29-1	TRBJ1-2	TGCAGCGTTGTTGAGGCAGCGGGGCTCCGGGGGGGCTACACCTTC	CSVVEAAGLRGGYTF
.	.	TRBV6-5	TRBJ2-7	TGTGCCAGCAGTTACTCAACGGACGAGCAGTACTTC	CASSYSTDEQYF
.	few	TRBV5-1	TRBJ1-1	TGCGCCAGCAGCTTTCATACAGGTGAGAACACTGAAGCTTTCTTT	CASSFHTGENTEAFF
.	.	TRBV10-1	TRBJ2-7	TGCGCCAGCAGTGCGGGTGCCTCCGTCTACGAGCAGTACTTC	CASSAGASVYEQYF
TRBD1	.	TRBV4-2	TRBJ1-1	TGTGCCAGCAGCCAAGATTCACAGGGGGGGACTGAAGCTTTCTTT	CASSQDSQGGTEAFF
.	.	TRBV2	TRBJ1-1	TGTGCCAGCAGTGATATGGTCGCCGGGGACACTGAAGCTTTCTTT	CASSDMVAGDTEAFF
TRBD2	.	TRBV10-3	TRBJ2-5	TGTGCCATCAGGACTAGCGGGGGAAACCAAGAGACCCAGTACTTC	CAIRTSGGNQETQYF
TRBD1	.	TRBV18	TRBJ2-4	TGTGCCAGCTCACCAACCCGATGGACAGGAGAAAACATTCAGTACTTC	CASSPTRWTGENIQYF
.	.	TRBV7-2	TRBJ1-1	TGTGCCAGCAGCTTAAATATAGTTAGTGAAGCTTTCTTT	CASSLNIVSEAFF
TRBD1	few	TRBV6-6	TRBJ1-1	TGTGCCAGCGTTTCGACAGGGGGCAGTGAAGCTTTCTTT	CASVSTGGSEAFF
.	.	TRBV4-2	TRBJ1-3	TGTGCCAGCAGCCAAGAGGAGGGCGCGGGAAACACCATATATTTT	CASSQEEGAGNTIYF
TRBD1	.	TRBV23-1	TRBJ2-1	TGCGCCAGCAGTCAACCCGGACAGGGCCCTGAGCAGTTCTTC	CASSQPGQGPEQFF
.	once	TRBV27	TRBJ1-2	TGTGCCAGCAGTTTGATAGGGGGGAGGGGGGCGAATGGCTACACCTTC	CASSLIGGRGANGYTF
TRBD2	.	TRBV27	TRBJ2-1	TGTGCCACCCGACTAGCCGGAGATAATGAGCAGTTCTTC	CATRLAGDNEQFF
TRBD1	.	TRBV4-1	TRBJ2-7	TGCGCCAGCAGTCGCGCTTTTGGGACAGCCTACGAGCAGTACTTC	CASSRAFGTAYEQYF
.	.	TRBV28	TRBJ1-2	TGTGCCAGCAGCCGGACAGAGTATGGCTACACCTTC	CASSRTEYGYTF
.	.	TRBV5-4	TRBJ1-1	TGTGCCAGCAGCTCAGTGGAAGGGAGCACTGAAGCTTTCTTT	CASSSVEGSTEAFF
.	.	TRBV7-7	TRBJ2-5	TGTGCCAGCAGCTTGGGCGGGACAGATCAAGAGACCCAGTACTTC	CASSLGGTDQETQYF
.	.	TRBV18	TRBJ1-4	TGTGCCAGCTCACCATCATCCTCGCCAGGTAGAGATGAAAAACTGTTTTTT	CASSPSSSPGRDEKLFF
TRBD1	.	TRBV5-1	TRBJ1-2	TGCGCCAGCAGCTACAGGGGCGAATTGTATGGCTACACCTTC	CASSYRGELYGYTF
.	.	TRBV4-1	TRBJ1-5	TGCGCCAGCAGCCAAGCCACGGGGGTAGAGGCGCCCCAGCATTTT	CASSQATGVEAPQHF
TRBD2	.	TRBV5-1	TRBJ2-3	TGCGCCAGCAGCTTGGAGGGGGCGGGGGGGCCCCCAGATACGCAGTATTTT	CASSLEGAGGPPDTQYF
TRBD2	.	TRBV10-2	TRBJ2-1	TGCGCCAGCATCCGGGGCGGACTAGCGGGAGTTTCCTACAATGAGCAGTTCTTC	CASIRGGLAGVSYNEQFF
TRBD1	.	TRBV29-1	TRBJ2-7	TGCAGCGTGATTCGGACAGGGGGGAGCTACGAGCAGTACTTC	CSVIRTGGSYEQYF
TRBD2	.	TRBV6-5	TRBJ2-7	TGTGCCAGCAGAATAACTAGCGGGGGACCTTACGAGCAGTACTTC	CASRITSGGPYEQYF
TRBD2	.	TRBV5-4	TRBJ2-2	TGTGCCAGCAGCCCTAGCGGGGGGGAACTCACCGGGGAGCTGTTTTTT	CASSPSGGELTGELFF
TRBD2	.	TRBV4-1	TRBJ2-3	TGCGCCAGCAGCAAGAGACTAGCGGGGACAGATACGCAGTATTTT	CASSKRLAGTDTQYF